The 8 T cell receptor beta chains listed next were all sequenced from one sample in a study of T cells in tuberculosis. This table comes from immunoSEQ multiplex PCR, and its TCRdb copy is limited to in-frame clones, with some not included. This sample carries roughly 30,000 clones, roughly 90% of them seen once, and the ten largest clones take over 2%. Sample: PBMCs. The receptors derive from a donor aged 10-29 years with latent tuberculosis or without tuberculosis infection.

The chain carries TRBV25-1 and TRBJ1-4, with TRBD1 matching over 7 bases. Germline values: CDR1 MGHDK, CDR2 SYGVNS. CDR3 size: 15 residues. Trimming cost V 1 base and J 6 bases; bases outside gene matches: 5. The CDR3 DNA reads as TGTGCCAGCAGTGAATGGAACAGGGGACATGAAAAACTGTTTTTT. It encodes CASSEWNRGHEKLFF. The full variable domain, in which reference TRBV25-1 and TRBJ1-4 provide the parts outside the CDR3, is EADIYQTPRYLVIGTGKKITLECSQTMGHDKMYWYQQDPGMELHLIHYSYGVNSTEKGDLSSESTVSRIRTEHFPLTLESARPSHTSQYLCASSEWNRGHEKLFFGSGTQLSVL.

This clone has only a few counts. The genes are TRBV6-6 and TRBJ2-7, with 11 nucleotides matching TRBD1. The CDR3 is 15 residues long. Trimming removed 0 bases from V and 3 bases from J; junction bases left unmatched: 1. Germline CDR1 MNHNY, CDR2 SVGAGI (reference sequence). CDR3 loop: CASSYSGTGGYEQYF. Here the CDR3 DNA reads TGTGCCAGCAGTTACTCCGGGACAGGGGGCTACGAGCAGTACTTC.

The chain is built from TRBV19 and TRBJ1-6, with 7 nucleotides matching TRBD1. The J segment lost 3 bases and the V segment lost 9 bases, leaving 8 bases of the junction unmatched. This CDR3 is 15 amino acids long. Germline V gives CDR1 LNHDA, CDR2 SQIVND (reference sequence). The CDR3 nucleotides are TGTGCCAGCGGTACAGGGGCTAACTATAATTCACCCCTCCACTTT. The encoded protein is CASGTGANYNSPLHF.

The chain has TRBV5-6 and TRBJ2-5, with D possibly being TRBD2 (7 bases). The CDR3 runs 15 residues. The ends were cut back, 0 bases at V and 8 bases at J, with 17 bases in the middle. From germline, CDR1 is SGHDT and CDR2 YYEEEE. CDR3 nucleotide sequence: TGTGCCAGCAGCTTGGCTCTAGGCGGGGGCACCACCCAGTACTTC. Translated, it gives CASSLALGGGTTQYF.

CDR3 region: CASILGRFSGANVLTF. CDR3 coding DNA: TGTGCCAGCATCTTGGGCCGTTTCTCTGGGGCCAACGTCCTGACTTTC. V gene TRBV6-6 combines with J gene TRBJ2-6; D remains unclear. Trimming stripped 7 bases from V and 0 bases from J, with 13 bases between. The germline V gene has CDR1 MNHNY and CDR2 SVGAGI (reference sequence). The CDR3 runs 16 residues.

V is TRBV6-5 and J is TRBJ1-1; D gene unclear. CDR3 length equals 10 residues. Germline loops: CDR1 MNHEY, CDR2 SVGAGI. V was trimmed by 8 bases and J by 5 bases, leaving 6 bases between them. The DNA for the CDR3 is TGTGCCAGCGGCAGAACTGAAGCTTTCTTT. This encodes CASGRTEAFF.

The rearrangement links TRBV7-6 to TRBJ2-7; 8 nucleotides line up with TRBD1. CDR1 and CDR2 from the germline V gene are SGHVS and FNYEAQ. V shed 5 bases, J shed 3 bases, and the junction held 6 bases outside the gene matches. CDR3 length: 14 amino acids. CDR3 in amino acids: CASSATGALYEQYF. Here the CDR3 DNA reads TGTGCCAGCAGCGCGACAGGGGCACTCTACGAGCAGTACTTC.

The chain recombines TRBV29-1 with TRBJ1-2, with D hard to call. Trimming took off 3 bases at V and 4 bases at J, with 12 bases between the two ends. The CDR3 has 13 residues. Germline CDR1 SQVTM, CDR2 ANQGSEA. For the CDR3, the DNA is TGCAGCGTTGATAATGGTCTGGCCTATGGCTACACCTTC. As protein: CSVDNGLAYGYTF.